One and the same sample provided the 2 T cell receptor beta chains below, sequenced in a study of blood T cell repertoires in COVID-19. The table came from immunoSEQ multiplex PCR; TCRdb's copy has only in-frame clones and leaves some out. The data show 300,000 or so clones, roughly nine tenths seen once. The specimen was peripheral blood. Receptors originate from a woman younger than 45 with COVID-19, enrolled during active disease.

The rearrangement joins TRBV2 to TRBJ1-5, with 10 bases matching TRBD1. Trimming took 4 bases from V and 6 from J; bases not matched to a gene: 6. CDR3 length: 15 amino acids. CDR1 is SNHLY and CDR2 is FYNNEI in the germline V gene. This CDR3 is CASSGAGQGIQPQHF. CDR3 bases: TGTGCCAGCAGTGGGGCGGGACAGGGGATTCAGCCCCAGCATTTT.

In this sample, this clone turned up once. The V and J genes are TRBV4-1 and TRBJ1-2, with 7 bases matching TRBD1. CDR3 length: 12 amino acids. V was pared by 4 bases and J by 6 bases, with 2 bases of the junction left unmatched. In germline, CDR1 is MGHRA, CDR2 YSYEKL. CDR3 nucleotide sequence: TGCGCCAGCAGCCGACAGGGACATGGCTACACCTTC. Its translation is CASSRQGHGYTF.